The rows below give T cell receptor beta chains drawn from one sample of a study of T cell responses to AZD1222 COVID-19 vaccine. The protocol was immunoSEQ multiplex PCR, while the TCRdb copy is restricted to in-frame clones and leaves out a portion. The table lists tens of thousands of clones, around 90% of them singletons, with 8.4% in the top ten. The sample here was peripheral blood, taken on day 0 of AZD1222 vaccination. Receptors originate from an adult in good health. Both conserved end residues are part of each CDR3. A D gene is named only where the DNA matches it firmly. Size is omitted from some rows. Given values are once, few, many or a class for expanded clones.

TGTGCCAGCAGCTTTATGGAACAGGGACTGGCTTTTTATGGCTACACCTTC CASSFMEQGLAFYGYTF TRBV7-9 . . TRBJ1-2
TGCAGCGTCAGAATACAGGGTGGCGGGGGGGAGCAGTTCTTC CSVRIQGGGGEQFF TRBV29-1 TRBD2 few TRBJ2-1
TGTGCCAGCAGTTTGGAGGGCACCGGGGAGCTGTTTTTT CASSLEGTGELFF TRBV12-3/TRBV12-4 . . TRBJ2-2
TGTGCCAGTAGTATAGAGGTAAATCAGCCCCAGCATTTT CASSIEVNQPQHF TRBV19 . . TRBJ1-5
TGTGCCAGCAGCTTAGAATGGGCGGCCGGGGAGCTGTTTTTT CASSLEWAAGELFF TRBV7-6 . . TRBJ2-2
TGTGCCAGCAGCTTATATTTGAACACCGGGGAGCTGTTTTTT CASSLYLNTGELFF TRBV13 . . TRBJ2-2
TGTGCCAGCAGTGGCCAGGGGCTGGCTGAAGCTTTCTTT CASSGQGLAEAFF TRBV6-2/TRBV6-3 . once TRBJ1-1
TGTGCCAGTACCTTTTGGGGAAACATTCAGTACTTC CASTFWGNIQYF TRBV27 . . TRBJ2-4
TGTGCCAGCTCACCACCGGGACAGGCTAATGAAAAACTGTTTTTT CASSPPGQANEKLFF TRBV18 TRBD1 . TRBJ1-4
TGTGCCAGTAGTATTGGACAAGTCCTGGCCCAGCATTTT CASSIGQVLAQHF TRBV19 . . TRBJ1-5
TGTGCCACCACTATCTCGGATCCTCGGGCCACTGAAGCTTTCTTT CATTISDPRATEAFF TRBV6-5 . once TRBJ1-1
TGTGCCAGCAGCTTAGAGGGCATGAACACTGAAGCTTTCTTT CASSLEGMNTEAFF TRBV7-3 . . TRBJ1-1
TGTGCCAGCAGTTATAACCGCGGAACCCCAAACATTCAGTACTTC CASSYNRGTPNIQYF TRBV6-2/TRBV6-3 . . TRBJ2-4
TGCGCCAGCAGCTTGGACAGGGCGCAGTACTTC CASSLDRAQYF TRBV10-2 TRBD1 . TRBJ2-7
TGTGCCAGCACCCCCTCGCCGGGGGTAAACACTGAAGCTTTCTTT CASTPSPGVNTEAFF TRBV7-9 . . TRBJ1-1
TGTGCCAGTAACGGCCAGGGGGCTGGGGCCAACGTCCTGACTTTC CASNGQGAGANVLTF TRBV19 TRBD1 . TRBJ2-6